This TCR beta chain was identified during a study of spatial heterogeneity in lung cancer. Study-wide background: A consistent excess of beta-chain over alpha-chain sequences was detected. Raw reads contained each unique TCR and UMI combination more than ten times on average.

The time point: sample taken at primary tumor resection. Frozen PBMC, nontumor lung or tumor provided whole RNA, which was sequenced unsorted. Carried by each TCR cDNA molecule was a unique molecular identifier. One entry per CDR3 protein results from TCRdb running MiXCR on the 5' RACE reads. The data contain roughly 50,000 distinct CDR3 sequences, about 7.4% of them singletons. This clonotype was seen repeatedly, ten times or more. This CDR3 has 15 amino acids. V dropped 1 base and J dropped 3 bases, with 14 bases sitting between them. Germline CDR1 is SGHRS and CDR2 is YFSETQ. This clonotype was obtained from a female donor with early-stage non-small cell lung cancer. The V call is TRBV5-1, the J call TRBJ2-7; D is tentatively TRBD1 or TRBD2 (5 bases each). The sample consisted of PBMCs, taken at surgery. The CDR3 loop reads CASSLFSGTGYEQYF. The CDR3 DNA is TGCGCCAGCAGCTTGTTTTCAGGGACCGGCTACGAGCAGTACTTC.